Below are 30 T cell receptor beta chains sequenced from a single sample in a study of cytomegalovirus exposure and HLA in healthy donors. 60 Vbeta and 13 Jbeta primers were used in PCR. Method: immunoSEQ multiplex PCR; TCRdb's copy keeps in-frame clones and lacks some. The sample consists of around 150,000 clones, over 60% of them appearing once. Sequenced sample: PBMCs. These receptors were taken from a woman in her 40s in good health and CMV-seronegative.

This chain connects TRBV10-2 to TRBJ1-1, with a weak D call TRBD1 (5 bases). The CDR3 totals 13 residues. Trimming removed 9 bases from V and 2 bases from J, with 13 bases in between. CDR1 is WSHSY, CDR2 SAAADI, per germline. CDR3 sequence reads: CASVTEINTEAFF. The CDR3 DNA reads TGCGCCAGTGTGACAGAGATCAACACTGAAGCTTTCTTT.

The chain is built from TRBV6-1 and TRBJ1-2; 7 bases align to TRBD1. The CDR3 is 13 residues long. Germline V lookup: CDR1 MNHNS, CDR2 SASEGT. With 6 bases clipped from V and 5 bases from J, the junction kept 6 bases outside the gene matches. For the CDR3, the DNA is TGTGCCAGCAGGACCGGGACAGAGTATGGCTACACCTTC. It encodes CASRTGTEYGYTF.

The chain couples TRBV10-3 to TRBJ1-2; D is perhaps TRBD1 (6 bases). Trimming removed 5 bases from V and 4 bases from J, with 11 bases in between. The CDR3 is made up of 13 amino acids. Germline lookup yields CDR1 ENHRY and CDR2 SYGVKD. Here the CDR3 DNA reads TGTGCCATCAGTCCAGGGGAAGGCTATGGCTACACCTTC. This sequence encodes CAISPGEGYGYTF.

V and J are TRBV19 and TRBJ1-1, with a tentative D call TRBD1 (5 bases). V lost 5 bases and J 0 bases, leaving 10 bases between the germline ends. The CDR3 is 14 amino acids. CDR1 LNHDA and CDR2 SQIVND come from the germline V gene (reference sequence). The CDR3 reads CASSDSSMNTEAFF. The CDR3 region has the DNA TGTGCCAGTAGTGACAGTTCCATGAACACTGAAGCTTTCTTT.

V and J are TRBV5-1 and TRBJ2-3; 12 nucleotides agree with TRBD2. Looked up from germline, CDR1 is SGHRS and CDR2 is YFSETQ. The V segment lost 1 base and the J segment 4 bases; nucleotides outside the gene matches: 7. This CDR3 has 17 amino acids. The CDR3 here is CASSLSLAGGPSDTQYF. CDR3 bases: TGCGCCAGCAGCTTGAGTCTAGCGGGGGGGCCGTCAGATACGCAGTATTTT.

The genes are TRBV5-6 and TRBJ2-2; D may be TRBD2 (6 bases). This CDR3 region has 15 residues. Per the germline V gene, CDR1 is SGHDT and CDR2 is YYEEEE. V lost 5 bases and J 3 bases, leaving 14 bases between the germline ends. CDR3 coding DNA: TGTGCCAGCAGAGGGGCGGGATACGACACCGGGGAGCTGTTTTTT. Amino acids: CASRGAGYDTGELFF.

The chain uses TRBV19 and TRBJ1-2; 8 positions agree with TRBD1. Germline lookup yields CDR1 LNHDA and CDR2 SQIVND (reference sequence). The ends lost 9 bases at V and 8 bases at J; junction bases unmatched: 14. The CDR3 loop spans 14 amino acids. CDR3 nucleotides: TGTGCCAGCCTTGACAGGGGCGGAGTTGGGGGCTACACCTTC. Translating it yields CASLDRGGVGGYTF.

This clone was seen just once. The chain recombines TRBV2 with TRBJ2-7; D might be TRBD2 (6 bases). There are 13 residues in the CDR3. V lost 9 bases and J 0 bases, leaving 12 bases between the germline ends. Germline values: CDR1 SNHLY, CDR2 FYNNEI. CDR3 region: CARSAGSSYEQYF. CDR3 in DNA: TGTGCCAGGTCTGCGGGAAGCTCCTACGAGCAGTACTTC.

The rearrangement links TRBV19 to TRBJ1-1, with 8 bases lining up with TRBD1. CDR1 and CDR2 (germline): LNHDA, SQIVND (reference sequence). The CDR3 is 15 residues long. Trimming took 2 bases from V and 2 from J; bases not matched to a gene: 4. The CDR3 sequence is CASSIRDRLNTEAFF. The CDR3, as DNA: TGTGCCAGTAGTATAAGGGACAGGCTAAACACTGAAGCTTTCTTT.

The chain uses TRBV6-1 and TRBJ1-5; D not certain. The ends were cut back, 5 bases at V and 7 bases at J, with 9 bases in the middle. Germline CDR1 reads MNHNS; CDR2 reads SASEGT. The CDR3 has 12 residues. DNA of the CDR3: TGTGCCAGCAGTACCGCCGGGCAGCCCCAGCATTTT. It specifies CASSTAGQPQHF.

This chain links TRBV15 with TRBJ1-5, with D hard to call. Trimming removed 5 bases at V and 0 bases at J, with 8 bases between. Germline CDR1 reads LNHNV; CDR2 reads YYDKDF (reference sequence). The CDR3 spans 14 residues. CDR3 nucleotides: TGTGCCACCAGCTCGAGGTATAGCAATCAGCCCCAGCATTTT. The encoded protein is CATSSRYSNQPQHF.

The table lists this clone with a few counts. The chain links TRBV5-6 to TRBJ2-3, with 7 bases lining up with TRBD1. The CDR3 is 14 amino acids. J gave up 1 base and V 3 bases, and 2 bases lay outside the gene matches. CDR1 and CDR2 from the germline V gene are SGHDT and YYEEEE. The CDR3 loop reads CASSSGTGTDTQYF. CDR3 sequence (DNA): TGTGCCAGCAGCTCTGGGACAGGCACAGATACGCAGTATTTT.

This chain joins TRBV2 and TRBJ2-1; 13 bases map to TRBD2. V gave up 5 bases and J gave up 6 bases; unmatched junction bases: 1. The CDR3 extends over 14 amino acids. Germline V gene data show CDR1 as SNHLY and CDR2 as FYNNEI. In DNA form, the CDR3 reads TGTGCCAGCAGTTGGACTAGCGGGGGCAATGAGCAGTTCTTC. Protein: CASSWTSGGNEQFF.

The chain couples TRBV11-1 to TRBJ2-1, with 9 bases fitting TRBD2. This CDR3 contains 15 residues. The junction had 8 bases not matched to a gene; V was cut back by 5 bases and J by 6 bases. In germline, CDR1 is SGHAT, CDR2 FQDESV (reference sequence). CDR3 region: CASSPVASGANEQFF. CDR3 nucleotides: TGTGCCAGCAGCCCCGTGGCTAGCGGGGCCAATGAGCAGTTCTTC.

V and J are TRBV6-1 and TRBJ1-6; no firm D call. V was clipped by 1 base and J by 3 bases, with 16 bases between them. The germline gives CDR1 MNHNS, CDR2 SASEGT. This CDR3 spans 18 amino acids. The CDR3 nucleotides read TGTGCCAGCAGTGAAGAACAGTTACCCGGTATCTATAATTCACCCCTCCACTTT. Translation: CASSEEQLPGIYNSPLHF.

In this sample, this clone turned up once. The chain employs TRBV11-2 and TRBJ1-2; 9 nucleotides agree with TRBD1. Germline CDR1 and CDR2: SGHAT and FQNNGV. V lost 1 base to trimming and J lost 3 bases; unmatched junction nucleotides: 0. The CDR3 loop spans 14 amino acids. The DNA of the CDR3 is TGTGCCAGCAGCTTAGGGGACAGGGACTATGGCTACACCTTC. It encodes CASSLGDRDYGYTF.

This clone was counted between two and nine times. The chain combines TRBV5-1 with TRBJ2-5; D gene unclear. The better agreement between TRBJ2-7 and the DNA end casts doubt on the J call. This CDR3 spans 14 amino acids. Per germline, CDR1 SGHRS and CDR2 YFSETQ. CDR3 sequence reads: CASSKDRTYYEQYF. The CDR3 bases are TGCGCCAGCAGCAAAGATAGAACCTACTACGAGCAGTACTTC.

This clone turned up a few times. This specimen includes other DNA sequences encoding the same CDR3. The rearrangement joins TRBV5-4 to TRBJ2-7; 7 bases fit TRBD1. The trim removed 3 bases at V and 1 base at J, leaving 4 bases unmatched. Germline values: CDR1 SGHNT, CDR2 YYREEE (reference sequence). This CDR3 has 14 residues. For the CDR3, the DNA is TGTGCCAGCAGCTCTCGACAGGGTTCCTACGAGCAGTACTTC. It specifies CASSSRQGSYEQYF.

The chain has TRBV28 and TRBJ1-1; a weak D match, TRBD1 (5 bases). In germline, CDR1 is MDHEN, CDR2 SYDVKM. The CDR3 covers 13 residues. V lost 6 bases, J lost 3 bases, and 11 bases lay in between. For the CDR3, the DNA is TGTGCCAGCAGGCAAGACAGTTACACTGAAGCTTTCTTT. It encodes CASRQDSYTEAFF.

The genes are TRBV4-2 and TRBJ2-5; D remains unclear. The CDR3 consists of 15 residues. V lost 2 bases, J lost 4 bases, and 14 bases lay in between. The V gene's germline CDR1 is LGHNA and CDR2 YNFKEQ. The CDR3: CASSQISTTLETQYF. The DNA of the CDR3 is TGTGCCAGCAGCCAAATCTCAACGACTCTAGAGACCCAGTACTTC.

This chain links TRBV2 with TRBJ1-1; tentatively, D is TRBD1 (5 bases). Germline-derived CDR1 and CDR2 are SNHLY and FYNNEI. The CDR3 length is 11 residues. The V end lost 1 base, the J end lost 10 bases, and 7 bases lay between the germline ends. CDR3 bases: TGTGCCAGCAGTGAAGACACAGGAGCTTTCTTT. Translated: CASSEDTGAFF.

The V call is TRBV5-6, the J call TRBJ2-7, with D possibly being TRBD2 (6 bases). CDR3 length: 16 residues. Trimming pared 3 bases from V and 2 bases from J, leaving 18 bases between. Germline CDR1 and CDR2: SGHDT and YYEEEE. Here the CDR3 reads CASSSLDGLRAYEQYF. Written as DNA, the CDR3 is TGTGCCAGCAGCTCACTGGACGGACTACGGGCCTACGAGCAGTACTTC.

The rearrangement uses TRBV2 and TRBJ1-2, with TRBD1 as a possible D gene (6 bases). The germline V gene has CDR1 SNHLY and CDR2 FYNNEI. Between the trimmed V and J ends, which lost 4 bases and 2 bases, there was a span of 8 bases. The CDR3 loop spans 13 amino acids. CDR3 nucleotides: TGTGCCAGCAGTGCGGACAGCAACTATGGCTACACCTTC. Residues: CASSADSNYGYTF.

The chain joins TRBV29-1 to TRBJ2-1; TRBD2 matches at 9 bases. Germline CDR1 SQVTM, CDR2 ANQGSEA. CDR3 length: 16 amino acids. The ends lost 7 bases at V and 4 bases at J; junction bases unmatched: 14. CDR3 coding DNA: TGCAGCGCCAAGGGAGTGACACTAGCGGGTTACAATGAGCAGTTCTTC. Its translation is CSAKGVTLAGYNEQFF.

The rearrangement uses TRBV6-5 and TRBJ1-4; 11 bases match TRBD1. J gave up 7 bases and V 5 bases, and 6 bases lay outside the gene matches. CDR1 and CDR2 from the germline V gene are MNHEY and SVGAGI. This CDR3 region has 15 residues. CDR3 DNA sequence: TGTGCCAGCAGTGGATGGGACAGGGGGAGTGAAAAACTGTTTTTT. Translating it yields CASSGWDRGSEKLFF.

The V gene is TRBV7-9, the J gene TRBJ2-7; perhaps TRBD1 as D (5 bases). Germline V gene data show CDR1 as SEHNR and CDR2 as FQNEAQ (reference sequence). The CDR3 runs 14 residues. With 2 bases removed from V and 5 bases from J, the gap between germline ends came to 13 bases. As DNA, the CDR3 is TGTGCCAGCAGCTTATCTCAGGGCAGGGACGAGCAGTACTTC. Encoded protein: CASSLSQGRDEQYF.

The rearrangement uses TRBV6-5 and TRBJ2-3, with D unresolved. This CDR3 region has 13 residues. Trimming cost V 6 bases and J 7 bases, with 14 bases left between them. Germline V CDR1 and CDR2: MNHEY, SVGAGI. For the CDR3, the DNA is TGTGCCAGCAGCTCCCGTGGGCGTTATACGCAGTATTTT. Amino acid sequence: CASSSRGRYTQYF.

In this sample, this clone turned up a few times. The chain has TRBV5-1 and TRBJ1-1, with D tentatively TRBD1 (5 bases). This CDR3 has 15 residues. V shed 0 bases and J shed 4 bases, with 13 bases lying between them. Looked up from germline, CDR1 is SGHRS and CDR2 is YFSETQ. The CDR3 reads CASSLGPGRGTEAFF. CDR3 bases: TGCGCCAGCAGCTTGGGCCCCGGGAGGGGCACTGAAGCTTTCTTT.

The chain combines TRBV7-9 with TRBJ2-5, with TRBD1 as a possible D gene (6 bases). Looked up from germline, CDR1 is SEHNR and CDR2 is FQNEAQ (reference sequence). Between the trimmed V and J ends, which lost 1 base and 1 base, there was a span of 13 bases. This CDR3 spans 16 amino acids. DNA of the CDR3: TGTGCCAGCAGCTTAGGTGACAGGAGAATCCAAGAGACCCAGTACTTC. Residues: CASSLGDRRIQETQYF. Complete variable domain (other parts from reference TRBV7-9 and TRBJ2-5): DTGVSQNPRHKITKRGQNVTFRCDPISEHNRLYWYRQTLGQGPEFLTYFQNEAQLEKSRLLSDRFSAERPKGSFSTLEIQRTEQGDSAMYLCASSLGDRRIQETQYFGPGTRLLVL.

In this sample, this clone turned up once. This chain connects TRBV5-1 to TRBJ2-2; D unresolved. Germline CDR1 reads SGHRS; CDR2 reads YFSETQ. This CDR3 comprises 13 residues. V was pared by 2 bases and J by 6 bases, with 8 bases between. This CDR3 is CASSLAEAGELFF. CDR3 bases: TGCGCCAGCAGCTTAGCCGAGGCCGGGGAGCTGTTTTTT. Variable domain in full (rest from reference TRBV5-1 and TRBJ2-2): KAGVTQTPRYLIKTRGQQVTLSCSPISGHRSVSWYQQTPGQGLQFLFEYFSETQRNKGNFPGRFSGRQFSNSRSEMNVSTLELGDSALYLCASSLAEAGELFFGEGSRLTVL.